What follows are 10 T cell receptor beta chains derived from one specimen sequenced in a study of post-analysis software for immune sequencing data. Findings and caveats of the study: Comparison of patients with controls showed five TRBV segments more frequent in patients, TRBV5-6, TRBV5-1 and TRBV20-1 among them.

Sequencing libraries made from TCR beta cDNA carried unique molecular identifiers. TCRdb reanalysed the PCR reads using MiXCR and keeps one entry per CDR3 protein. The data show about 820,000 distinct CDR3 sequences, approximately 50% seen once. The antigens of these receptors remain unknown. Sequenced sample: blood. The receptor source for this set is a girl aged 5 to 17 with multiple sclerosis.

The V and J genes are TRBV27 and TRBJ2-7, with D tentatively TRBD2 (6 bases). Per the germline V gene, CDR1 is MNHEY and CDR2 is SMNVEV (reference sequence). This CDR3 has 15 amino acids. V was clipped by 6 bases and J by 0 bases, with 15 bases between them. In DNA, the CDR3 is TGTGCCAGCAGGGTGAAGGGCGGGAACTCCTACGAGCAGTACTTC. This gives the protein CASRVKGGNSYEQYF.

Written as DNA, the CDR3 is TGTGCCAGCAGTGTAGCGGGGGAAGAGACCCAGTACTTC. Amino acid sequence: CASSVAGEETQYF. The V and J genes are TRBV6-1 and TRBJ2-5, with TRBD2 matching over 9 bases. The CDR3 is made up of 13 amino acids. The germline V gene has CDR1 MNHNS and CDR2 SASEGT. Losses at the gene ends were 4 bases for V and 3 bases for J; bases not matched to a gene: 0.

This chain uses TRBV19 with TRBJ2-4; 8 positions match TRBD1. The J call could be wrong; TRBJ2-7 is a better fit for the DNA end. CDR3 size: 16 residues. Germline loops: CDR1 LNHDA, CDR2 SQIVND (reference sequence). CDR3 in amino acids: CASQPRTGRGNYEQYF. As DNA, the CDR3 is TGTGCCAGCCAACCCCGGACAGGGAGAGGGAACTACGAGCAGTACTTC.

The J gene is TRBJ2-1, the V gene TRBV29-1; TRBD2 matches at 7 bases. The CDR3 contains 14 residues. Trimming took 3 bases from V and 7 from J; bases not matched to a gene: 9. The V gene's germline CDR1 is SQVTM and CDR2 ANQGSEA. CDR3 nucleotides: TGCAGCGTTGAGGGGAGAGGGGAGGGGAATGAGCAGTTCTTC. It is translated as CSVEGRGEGNEQFF.

The CDR3 here is CATIPGLASYEQYF. CDR3 in DNA: TGTGCCACCATCCCGGGACTAGCTTCCTACGAGCAGTACTTC. The gene calls are TRBV2 and TRBJ2-7; the match to TRBD2 covers 9 bases. The length of the CDR3 is 14 residues. V lost 10 bases, J lost 1 base, and 8 bases stayed unmatched. The V gene's germline CDR1 is SNHLY and CDR2 FYNNEI.

The V call is TRBV29-1, the J call TRBJ2-4; D is possibly TRBD1 or TRBD2 (5 bases each). The J call is uncertain, as TRBJ2-7 better fits the DNA end. The germline V gene encodes CDR1 SQVTM and CDR2 ANQGSEA. The CDR3 loop spans 14 amino acids. The CDR3 loop reads CSVEGAGRRDEQYF. CDR3 DNA: TGCAGCGTTGAAGGGGCAGGGAGAAGGGACGAGCAGTACTTC.

This clonotype was recorded only once. V is TRBV5-1 and J is TRBJ1-2, with no clear D. Germline V gene sequence: CDR1 SGHRS, CDR2 YFSETQ. V was trimmed by 0 bases and J by 0 bases, leaving 15 bases between them. The CDR3 is 17 amino acids. The CDR3 DNA is TGCGCCAGCAGCTTGGGGCCCCAACGGGGTGCTAACTATGGCTACACCTTC. Encoded protein: CASSLGPQRGANYGYTF.

The chain employs TRBV6-5 and TRBJ2-7, with 8 bases lining up with TRBD1. The last part of the DNA fits TRBJ2-5 better; the J call may be wrong. The germline gives CDR1 MNHEY, CDR2 SVGAGI. The CDR3 is 15 amino acids. CDR3 residues: CASSYSFDRGETQYF. The CDR3 DNA reads as TGTGCCAGCAGTTACTCCTTCGACAGGGGAGAGACCCAGTACTTC.

The rearrangement joins TRBV15 to TRBJ1-2; 12 bases align to TRBD1. This CDR3 comprises 17 residues. J gave up 8 bases and V 1 base, and 11 bases lay outside the gene matches. Germline V gene lookup returns CDR1 LNHNV and CDR2 YYDKDF (reference sequence). CDR3: CATSRVLPGQGAYGYTF. In DNA form, the CDR3 reads TGTGCCACCAGCAGAGTGCTCCCGGGACAGGGGGCGTACGGCTACACCTTC.

The chain has TRBV25-1 and TRBJ2-5; D possibly uses TRBD1 or TRBD2 (5 bases each). CDR1 MGHDK and CDR2 SYGVNS come from the germline V gene. The CDR3 loop spans 14 amino acids. Trimming shortened V by 5 bases and J by 0 bases, and 10 bases separated the two germline ends. Here the CDR3 reads CASSRDGYQETQYF. CDR3 in DNA: TGTGCCAGCAGTCGGGACGGGTACCAAGAGACCCAGTACTTC.